The rows below give T cell receptor beta chains drawn from one sample of a study of response to subunit inactivated influenza vaccine. TCRdb re-called the RT-PCR reads through MiXCR, storing one row per CDR3 protein. The data show fewer than 800,000 distinct CDR3 sequences, with around 16% seen just once and roughly 12% held by the top ten. Sequenced here: PBMCs from blood, sampled 12 days after vaccination. These receptors were collected from a man aged 50-59 years who received an inactivated influenza vaccine. Each CDR3 is given with its conserved first and last residue. Each record gives: D gene, clone size, J gene, V gene, CDR3 length, CDR3 protein, CDR3 DNA. D genes are given only for firm matches. Only part of the rows carry a size: once, few, many, or a class if the clone is expanded.

TRBD1,NA,TRBJ1-4,TRBV12-3/TRBV12-4,15,CASSLDRVGNEKLFF,TGTGCCAGCAGTCTGGACAGGGTGGGCAATGAAAAACTGTTTTTT
NA,NA,TRBJ2-7,TRBV20-1,15,CSARDPGLGSYEQYF,TGCAGTGCTAGAGACCCGGGGCTAGGGTCCTACGAGCAGTACTTC
TRBD2,many,TRBJ2-5,TRBV20-1,13,CSAGLAGGETQYF,TGCAGCGCCGGACTAGCGGGAGGGGAGACCCAGTACTTC
NA,many,TRBJ1-1,TRBV20-1,12,CSARDWGGEAFF,TGCAGTGCTAGAGATTGGGGAGGTGAAGCTTTCTTT
NA,few,TRBJ2-3,TRBV25-1,16,CASSVNRGGATDTQYF,TGTGCCAGCAGTGTCAACAGAGGGGGGGCCACAGATACGCAGTATTTT
TRBD2,many,TRBJ2-1,TRBV12-3/TRBV12-4,16,CASSPFGLAGYNEQFF,TGTGCCAGCAGCCCCTTCGGGCTAGCGGGGTACAATGAGCAGTTCTTC
NA,NA,TRBJ2-1,TRBV6-2/TRBV6-3,13,CASSGRPRWEQFF,TGTGCCAGCAGTGGGAGACCCCGCTGGGAGCAGTTCTTC
NA,few,TRBJ1-2,TRBV11-2,14,CASSPGQPNYGYTF,TGTGCCAGCAGCCCCGGACAGCCCAACTATGGCTACACCTTC
TRBD1,few,TRBJ2-1,TRBV11-3,13,CASSRQGMDEQFF,TGTGCCAGCAGCCGACAGGGTATGGATGAGCAGTTCTTC
TRBD2,many,TRBJ2-7,TRBV20-1,15,CSARVGGLASLEQYF,TGCAGTGCTAGAGTGGGGGGACTAGCCTCTCTCGAGCAGTACTTC
NA,few,TRBJ1-2,TRBV4-3,13,CASSQDQVYGYTF,TGCGCCAGCAGCCAAGATCAGGTGTATGGCTACACCTTC
NA,many,TRBJ2-3,TRBV3-1,20,CASSQLVGTADRGFTDTQYF,TGTGCCAGCAGCCAATTGGTCGGGACAGCGGATCGGGGGTTTACAGATACGCAGTATTTT
TRBD1,few,TRBJ2-7,TRBV5-1,15,CASSPQGTGSHEQYF,TGCGCCAGCAGCCCCCAAGGGACAGGGTCCCACGAGCAGTACTTC
NA,few,TRBJ2-3,TRBV10-3,14,CAIDPRGGTDTQYF,TGTGCCATCGACCCGCGGGGTGGCACAGATACGCAGTATTTT
NA,few,TRBJ2-3,TRBV9,16,CASSVDSEGFTDTQYF,TGTGCCAGCAGCGTAGATTCGGAGGGCTTCACAGATACGCAGTATTTT
NA,NA,TRBJ2-7,TRBV12-3/TRBV12-4,14,CASTPDSSSYEQYF,TGTGCCAGCACCCCAGACAGTAGCTCCTACGAGCAGTACTTC
NA,few,TRBJ2-7,TRBV3-1,15,CASSQATSGAYEQYF,TGTGCCAGCAGCCAAGCAACGTCAGGGGCCTACGAGCAGTACTTC
TRBD1,many,TRBJ2-1,TRBV12-3/TRBV12-4,12,CASGGQINEQFF,TGTGCCAGCGGGGGACAGATCAATGAGCAGTTCTTC